Sequencing of this TCR beta chain was carried out in a study of naive and memory T cell subsets (TCRdb year 2017). Regarding the complete study: The study applied an open-source, UMI-based TCR alpha and beta sequencing pipeline to sorted naive and memory peripheral blood T cell subsets. Complete agreement was observed between the functional CMV T cell responses and the IgG serology results. RNA was DNase-treated and reverse transcribed with TCR constant-region primers, mostly using SuperScript III.

Comment on this clonotype: Its target antigen remains unknown. No quality values exist for individual bases; no much larger clone is one base distant.

Library method: UMI-ligation and nested PCR. The beta constant-region primer was an equimolar mix of two oligonucleotides covering both TRBC1 and TRBC2. A single-stranded oligonucleotide carrying the SP2 primer and a 12-nucleotide UMI was ligated to the 3' end of the cDNA by T4 RNA ligase 1. Four rounds of PCR were used to amplify ligated cDNA, with nested alpha and beta constant-region primers being used together with the SP2 primer. The ligation reaction was kept at 16 degrees C for roughly 18-25 hours. PCR2 was typically run as a SYBR Green qPCR and stopped at a predetermined threshold to prevent over-amplification. Every purification after the first one was done using Agencourt AMPure XP magnetic beads. Library quantification was done by Qubit, followed by a TapeStation check on which the main peak was expected at around 650 bp. Sequencing of the pooled libraries was done on an Illumina MiSeq using v2 2x251 paired-end kits, which typically yielded 1-2 million reads per sample. Each sample's library went into the pool at approximately 4.2 nM, and roughly 5-8% PhiX was added to help with cluster recognition. For the original study's pipeline: Using tag matching that tolerated one base-pair mismatch, Decombinator assigned V and J genes to FASTQ reads that had been processed by Demultiplexor. Collapsinator used UMIs to correct both sequencing errors and frequency errors arising from PCR heterogeneity. TCRs were translated and CDR3s were extracted from the conserved cysteine to the FGXG phenylalanine by CDR3Translator, with non-productive sequences being flagged. Gini, Shannon entropy and inverse Simpson indices were computed after subsampling the repertoires to the same number of UMI-defined TCRs. Within the linear range, a power law was fitted by maximum likelihood to the distributions of clonotype abundance. When run on a single naive CD8 sample, MIGEC and the pipeline yielded similar UMI counts, similar unique TCR numbers and similar clonal distributions. In one analysis, naive TCRs also found in any memory subset of the same donor were removed from the naive repertoire. A set of approximately 6,800 CMV-associated CDR3 sequences, compiled from VDJdb and a published dataset, was used to search the repertoires. The public reads were run again by TCRdb, first through fastp at Q25 and then through MiXCR, and only productive beta chains were kept. Each entry merges the rows of one CDR3 protein and shows their most common DNA and genes. The V and J calls here are based on TCRdb, not the publication. This sample holds 130,000 to 150,000 distinct CDR3 sequences; about a sixth were observed only once. The ten largest account for approximately 0.15% of the sample.

From the second PCR step onward, the TCR alpha chain libraries and the TCR beta chain libraries were amplified separately. To determine each donor's CMV status, fresh PBMCs were stimulated overnight with CMV viral lysate, and IFNgamma production from CD4+ T cells was then assessed. Miltenyi beads were used first to positively select CD4 T cells, and CD8 T cells were then positively selected from the CD4-negative fraction. Cells stained for CD3, CD4, CD8, CD45RA, CD27 and a live/dead dye were sorted on a BD Aria II into four subsets by CD45RA and CD27. Three healthy volunteers provided blood, and each donor's sample was split into CD4 and CD8 T cells and then further divided into four differentiation subsets. Roughly 0.11 L of peripheral blood was collected from each donor, and PBMC were isolated by Ficoll-Paque PLUS density-gradient centrifugation. Sorted cells were lysed in RLT buffer, and RNA was extracted with a Qiagen RNeasy kit and stored at -80°C.

Study-level results and caveats: TCR abundance followed a power law whose exponent differed between naive and memory subsets but was consistent across the three individuals. A clonotype was defined as a single alpha or beta chain sequence rather than as a paired alpha/beta receptor. The repertoire findings for the naive and memory subsets could not be validated against a ground truth, as none was available. After error correction, over 90% of naive TCR sequences appeared only once, giving much steeper abundance distributions than memory subsets. A few larger clonotypes were found in naive repertoires, especially CD8, and these larger clonotypes were possibly memory cells re-expressing CD45RA. Gini index rose and Shannon and inverse Simpson diversity fell from naive through CM, EM and EMRA in both CD4 and CD8 cells. RNA-based TCR counts may be affected by expression changes linked to T cell activation and differentiation.

The CDR3 numbers 17 residues from cysteine through phenylalanine. CDR3 DNA is the only sequence kept; it has 51 bases, read in frame from the first base. CDR1 and CDR2 were assigned from the germline V gene (reference sequence) as LGHDT and YNNKEL. Trimming leaves V shorter by 4 bases and J shorter by 1 base, with the junction holding 7 bases beyond the gene matches. The receptor chain draws on TRBV3-1 and TRBJ2-2; TRBD2 lines up with 9 middle nucleotides. The sample was naive CD4+ T cells from blood. The sample's cell subset or site, from its label and the paper: naive T cells, CD45RA high CD27+. The clonotype was recovered from a human donor in good health. In nucleotides, the sequence is TGTGCCAGCAGCCTAGCGGGAGTGAGTTTGAACACCGGGGAGCTGTTTTTT. Its amino acids are CASSLAGVSLNTGELFF.